This T cell receptor beta chain is from a study of T cells in Graves' hyperthyroidism and ophthalmopathy. Newly diagnosed patients aged 18 to 65 had hyperthyroidism of under 2 months' duration. Clinical symptoms, serum thyroxine and TRAb, thyroid ultrasound and orbital computed tomography together formed the diagnostic basis. The CDR3 has 16 amino acids. After removal of 6 bases from V and 5 bases from J, the junction contained 14 bases not matched to a gene. Germline values: CDR1 DFQATT, CDR2 SNEGSKA (reference sequence). Amplification of TCR beta CDR3 regions used RNA as the template. HTBI primers were the set used in a first-round RT-PCR of the TCR CDR3. TCRdb independently ran MiXCR on the multiplex PCR reads; one entry per CDR3 protein. The sample shows 750,000 to 950,000 distinct CDR3 sequences, approximately 40% of them seen only once. Study-wide points: Ophthalmopathy, as predicted by the model, came a median roughly 6.5 months after the prediction. In blood, most of the thyroid clonotypes expanded above 0.001 were also present.

A remark on this clonotype: Antigen specificity is unknown.

The receptor was isolated from a man aged 18 to 29 with Graves' hyperthyroidism. The sample comprised blood. V gene TRBV20-1 combines with J gene TRBJ1-4; 8 bases are shared with TRBD1. This CDR3 is CSATLTGVGENEKLFF. CDR3 in DNA: TGCAGTGCCACCCTGACAGGGGTAGGGGAGAATGAAAAACTGTTTTTT.